The rows below give T cell receptor beta chains drawn from one sample of a study of blood T cells in healthy people across ages. TCRdb independently ran MiXCR on the 5' RACE reads; one entry per CDR3 protein. The top ten clones hold roughly 23% of a sample with about 970,000 distinct CDR3 sequences, 51% of them seen once. Sequenced: blood. The receptor source for this set is a woman in her fifties or sixties in good health. CDR3s include the opening cysteine and the closing phenylalanine or tryptophan. The D gene is left open where the match is weak. The listing skips clone size in some rows; elsewhere it reads once, few, many or a size class.

v_call: TRBV20-1
j_call: TRBJ2-1
d_call: TRBD2
clone_size: few
cdr3_aa: CSARPSPGRDEQFF
cdr3_nt: TGCAGTGCCCGACCCAGCCCGGGGAGGGATGAGCAGTTCTTC

v_call: TRBV5-1
j_call: TRBJ2-1
d_call: TRBD2
clone_size: -
cdr3_aa: CASSPISGRAYNEQFF
cdr3_nt: TGCGCCAGCAGCCCGATTAGCGGGAGGGCCTACAATGAGCAGTTCTTC

v_call: TRBV20-1
j_call: TRBJ2-1
d_call: TRBD2
clone_size: -
cdr3_aa: CSAVAGGSYNEQFF
cdr3_nt: TGCAGTGCAGTAGCGGGAGGCTCCTACAATGAGCAGTTCTTC

v_call: TRBV6-5
j_call: TRBJ2-2
d_call: TRBD1
clone_size: -
cdr3_aa: CASSRTGGSGELFF
cdr3_nt: TGTGCCAGCAGTCGCACAGGGGGGTCCGGGGAGCTGTTTTTT

v_call: TRBV29-1
j_call: TRBJ1-6
d_call: -
clone_size: few
cdr3_aa: CSAKFSGTSPLHF
cdr3_nt: TGCAGCGCCAAGTTTTCAGGGACTTCACCCCTCCACTTT

v_call: TRBV7-2
j_call: TRBJ2-1
d_call: TRBD1
clone_size: few
cdr3_aa: CASSLIHGTVSFF
cdr3_nt: TGTGCCAGCAGTCTAATACACGGGACAGTGTCGTTCTTC

v_call: TRBV10-3
j_call: TRBJ2-1
d_call: TRBD2
clone_size: -
cdr3_aa: CAVGMASGMREQFF
cdr3_nt: TGTGCCGTTGGGATGGCTAGCGGGATGAGAGAGCAGTTCTTC

v_call: TRBV7-2
j_call: TRBJ1-4
d_call: -
clone_size: -
cdr3_aa: CATGLGFEKLFF
cdr3_nt: TGTGCCACCGGGTTAGGATTCGAAAAACTGTTTTTT

v_call: TRBV4-2
j_call: TRBJ2-5
d_call: TRBD1
clone_size: few
cdr3_aa: CASSQTGVSGTQYF
cdr3_nt: TGTGCCAGCAGCCAAACAGGGGTATCGGGGACCCAGTACTTC

v_call: TRBV7-2
j_call: TRBJ2-5
d_call: TRBD2
clone_size: -
cdr3_aa: CASSQSRWTSGRVETQYF
cdr3_nt: TGTGCCAGCAGCCAATCCCGCTGGACTAGCGGGAGGGTAGAGACCCAGTACTTC

v_call: TRBV25-1
j_call: TRBJ2-4
d_call: -
clone_size: few
cdr3_aa: CASSESVQGKNIQYF
cdr3_nt: TGTGCCAGCAGTGAATCCGTCCAGGGAAAAAACATTCAGTACTTC

v_call: TRBV6-6
j_call: TRBJ2-1
d_call: TRBD2
clone_size: -
cdr3_aa: CASAREGGSYNEQFF
cdr3_nt: TGTGCCAGCGCCCGGGAGGGAGGCTCCTACAATGAGCAGTTCTTC

v_call: TRBV27
j_call: TRBJ1-2
d_call: TRBD1
clone_size: -
cdr3_aa: CASSLSSGWDRPAYGYTF
cdr3_nt: TGTGCCAGCAGTTTATCGTCGGGATGGGACAGGCCTGCCTATGGCTACACCTTC

v_call: TRBV6-2/TRBV6-3
j_call: TRBJ2-5
d_call: -
clone_size: few
cdr3_aa: CASSYLFWVTETQYF
cdr3_nt: TGTGCCAGCAGTTACCTCTTTTGGGTAACGGAGACCCAGTACTTC

v_call: TRBV3-1
j_call: TRBJ2-1
d_call: TRBD2
clone_size: -
cdr3_aa: CASSQSSGSLGNEQFF
cdr3_nt: TGTGCCAGCAGCCAGTCTAGCGGGAGTCTGGGGAATGAGCAGTTCTTC

v_call: TRBV19
j_call: TRBJ2-1
d_call: TRBD1
clone_size: once
cdr3_aa: CASAGRDRGYNEQFF
cdr3_nt: TGTGCCAGCGCAGGCCGGGACAGGGGCTACAATGAGCAGTTCTTC

v_call: TRBV18
j_call: TRBJ2-5
d_call: -
clone_size: -
cdr3_aa: CASSPPSTQETQYF
cdr3_nt: TGTGCCAGCTCACCACCTTCTACTCAAGAGACCCAGTACTTC

v_call: TRBV20-1
j_call: TRBJ2-7
d_call: TRBD1
clone_size: once
cdr3_aa: CSAGTGIPYEQYF
cdr3_nt: TGCAGTGCAGGGACAGGGATCCCCTACGAGCAGTACTTC

v_call: TRBV5-1
j_call: TRBJ2-7
d_call: -
clone_size: few
cdr3_aa: CASSSSRTRSSYEQYF
cdr3_nt: TGCGCCAGCAGTTCCTCTAGGACCAGGAGCTCCTACGAGCAGTACTTC

v_call: TRBV7-2
j_call: TRBJ2-3
d_call: -
clone_size: -
cdr3_aa: CASSLGAAGPKAQYF
cdr3_nt: TGTGCCAGCAGCTTAGGCGCGGCGGGACCCAAGGCGCAGTATTTT

v_call: TRBV5-1
j_call: TRBJ2-5
d_call: -
clone_size: -
cdr3_aa: CASSPSSPQETQYF
cdr3_nt: TGCGCCAGCAGCCCCTCAAGTCCCCAAGAGACCCAGTACTTC

v_call: TRBV15
j_call: TRBJ2-6
d_call: TRBD1
clone_size: -
cdr3_aa: CATSRDAPGQASSGANVLTF
cdr3_nt: TGTGCCACCAGCAGAGATGCCCCGGGACAGGCCTCCTCTGGGGCCAACGTCCTGACTTTC

v_call: TRBV25-1
j_call: TRBJ2-2
d_call: -
clone_size: -
cdr3_aa: CASTQRGNSNTGELFF
cdr3_nt: TGTGCCAGCACCCAACGTGGGAACTCGAACACCGGGGAGCTGTTTTTT

v_call: TRBV18
j_call: TRBJ2-5
d_call: TRBD1
clone_size: -
cdr3_aa: CASSQDRVAQETQYF
cdr3_nt: TGTGCCAGCTCCCAAGACAGGGTGGCTCAAGAGACCCAGTACTTC